This T cell receptor (beta chain) stems from a study of blood T cell repertoires in COVID-19. The overall study: Whether acute or convalescent, the COVID-19 samples came from the United States, Italy and Spain. In each case, the material was cDNA or gDNA derived from T cells, B-cell-depleted T cells, or PBMCs.

Patients from Seattle were sampled longitudinally, starting during active infection. The V gene end was trimmed by 1 base and the J gene end by 1 base; junction bases not matched to a gene: 9. CDR3 size: 17 residues. Germline assignment: CDR1 SGHVS and CDR2 FNYEAQ. In the authors' workflow: Reference gene primer amplification gave nucleated cell count estimates. TCRdb's table, derived via immunoSEQ multiplex PCR, lists solely in-frame clones and lacks some. D and trimming were read from the DNA, whereas the V and J calls and clone size are those reported in that table. The table has over 95,000 clones, roughly 85% seen once; the top ten hold approximately 5%.

The sample consisted of peripheral blood. The genes are TRBV7-6 and TRBJ1-1; 7 nucleotides match TRBD1. The sequence was obtained from a woman aged 55-70 years with COVID-19, enrolled during active disease. CDR3 sequence reads: CASSLEGQGGWNTEAFF. DNA of the CDR3: TGTGCCAGCAGCTTAGAGGGGCAGGGGGGATGGAACACTGAAGCTTTCTTT. Combining the CDR3 with reference TRBV7-6 and TRBJ1-1 gives the whole variable domain GAGVSQSPRYKVTKRGQDVALRCDPISGHVSLYWYRQALGQGPEFLTYFNYEAQQDKSGLPNDRFSAERPEGSISTLTIQRTEQRDSAMYRCASSLEGQGGWNTEAFFGQGTRLTVV.